A selection of T cell receptor beta chains follows, all from one sample in a study of shared clonotypes between healthy human individuals. Sequencing used immunoSEQ multiplex PCR; TCRdb keeps in-frame clones, though not all of them. In the table there are approximately 1.5 million clones, roughly 98.5% of which are singletons. The sequencing input was naive CD4+ T cells sorted from blood. These receptors were taken from a man aged 25-40 years in good health. Each CDR3 is given with its conserved first and last residue. Each record gives: D gene, V gene, J gene, CDR3 length, clone size, CDR3 protein, CDR3 DNA. The D gene is left open where the match is weak. Clone size is not always given. Where it is, it says once, few, many or a class for expanded clones.

TRBD1	TRBV19	TRBJ1-1	14	-	CASRNTGENTEAFF	TGTGCCAGTAGAAATACAGGGGAGAACACTGAAGCTTTCTTT
-	TRBV7-2	TRBJ1-4	14	-	CASSFRARNEKLFF	TGTGCCAGCAGCTTCAGGGCCCGTAATGAAAAACTGTTTTTT
TRBD1	TRBV28	TRBJ1-2	14	-	CASSLDRGNYGYTF	TGTGCCAGCAGTTTAGACAGGGGGAACTATGGCTACACCTTC
-	TRBV9	TRBJ2-7	14	-	CASSVGVDPYEQYF	TGTGCCAGCAGCGTAGGTGTAGACCCCTACGAGCAGTACTTC
TRBD1	TRBV7-2	TRBJ2-1	15	-	CASSFRDRVINEQFF	TGTGCCAGCAGCTTCCGGGACAGGGTAATAAATGAGCAGTTCTTC
-	TRBV2	TRBJ2-7	14	-	CASRAGPHSYEQYF	TGTGCCAGCAGGGCGGGACCCCATAGCTACGAGCAGTACTTC
TRBD2	TRBV5-1	TRBJ2-7	15	once	CASSLAGGKGYEQYF	TGCGCCAGCAGCTTGGCCGGGGGGAAGGGGTACGAGCAGTACTTC
-	TRBV27	TRBJ2-1	14	-	CASSPPGSHNEQFF	TGTGCCAGCAGTCCTCCGGGGAGCCACAATGAGCAGTTCTTC
TRBD2	TRBV11-2	TRBJ2-2	15	-	CASSLYAGEDGELFF	TGTGCCAGCAGCTTATATGCGGGAGAGGACGGGGAGCTGTTTTTT
-	TRBV28	TRBJ2-7	11	-	CASSLSREQYF	TGTGCCAGCAGTTTATCTCGCGAGCAGTACTTC
-	TRBV6-1	TRBJ1-5	14	-	CASSEGMGSKPQHF	TGTGCCAGCAGTGAAGGGATGGGGTCAAAGCCCCAGCATTTT
TRBD2	TRBV7-3	TRBJ2-1	17	-	CASSLASGRTSYNEQFF	TGTGCCAGCAGTCTAGCTAGCGGGCGGACCTCCTACAATGAGCAGTTCTTC
-	TRBV15	TRBJ1-2	14	-	CATSRDLTAYGYTF	TGTGCCACCAGCAGAGATCTAACGGCCTATGGCTACACCTTC
-	TRBV5-5	TRBJ2-7	11	-	CASSYVYEQYF	TGTGCCAGCAGTTACGTCTACGAGCAGTACTTC
TRBD1	TRBV6-5	TRBJ2-1	14	-	CASSRGQGSVMQFF	TGTGCCAGCAGCCGGGGACAGGGGAGCGTAATGCAGTTCTTC
TRBD2	TRBV25-1	TRBJ2-7	16	-	CASSDSSGKNRYEQYF	TGTGCCAGCAGTGATTCTAGCGGGAAGAACCGCTACGAGCAGTACTTC
-	TRBV9	TRBJ2-1	16	-	CASSPGMAIDYNEQFF	TGTGCCAGCAGCCCTGGGATGGCCATCGACTACAATGAGCAGTTCTTC
TRBD1	TRBV18	TRBJ1-2	17	-	CASSPLSRTGENYGYTF	TGTGCCAGCTCACCACTCTCCCGGACAGGCGAGAACTATGGCTACACCTTC